The 23 T cell receptor beta chains below all came from one sample that was sequenced in a study of Ad26.COV2.S vaccination and SARS-CoV-2 variants. The data were produced by immunoSEQ multiplex PCR, yet TCRdb's version contains in-frame clones alone and is incomplete. The repertoire holds about 390,000 clones, with approximately 91% as singletons. Regarding treatment: roughly 19 received Ad26.COV2.S at low or high dose, single or two shots; several received placebo; per-sample allocation not given. Samples were taken on day 63 after the first vaccine or placebo injection. The sample in question was peripheral blood, obtained in a trial of Ad26.COV2.S vaccine versus placebo. These receptors were taken from a person aged 18-65 years who received the Ad26.COV2.S COVID-19 vaccine or a placebo.

The chain joins TRBV30 to TRBJ1-2; TRBD1 might be the D (6 bases). Trimming left V 3 bases short and J 2 bases short, with 10 bases between. Germline CDR1 reads GTSNPN; CDR2 reads SVGIG (reference sequence). There are 13 residues in the CDR3. CDR3 sequence: CAWSVTGNYGYTF. CDR3 sequence (DNA): TGTGCCTGGAGCGTCACAGGGAACTATGGCTACACCTTC. The entire variable domain, with the rest obtained from reference TRBV30 and TRBJ1-2, is as follows: SQTIHQWPATLVQPVGSPLSLECTVEGTSNPNLYWYRQAAGRGLQLLFYSVGIGQISSEVPQNLSASRPQDRQFILSSKKLLLSDSGFYLCAWSVTGNYGYTFGSGTRLTVV.

The chain combines TRBV29-1 with TRBJ1-2, with 7 bases identical to TRBD1. CDR3 size: 13 residues. The V gene end was trimmed by 2 bases and the J gene end by 6 bases; junction bases not matched to a gene: 6. CDR1 and CDR2 (germline): SQVTM, ANQGSEA. DNA of the CDR3: TGCAGCGTTGAATTAGGAACAGGGGATGGCTACACCTTC. Its protein is CSVELGTGDGYTF.

The gene calls are TRBV6-5 and TRBJ1-2; 8 bases match TRBD1. The CDR3 has 14 residues. V shed 6 bases and J 4 bases; nucleotides not matched to a gene: 7. Germline V lookup: CDR1 MNHEY, CDR2 SVGAGI. CDR3 region: CASSPGQGPYGYTF. CDR3 nucleotide sequence: TGTGCCAGCAGCCCCGGACAGGGCCCCTATGGCTACACCTTC.

The chain links TRBV6-1 to TRBJ2-2, with no clear D. V was clipped by 6 bases and J by 7 bases, with 9 bases between them. Germline CDR1 MNHNS, CDR2 SASEGT. This CDR3 has 12 residues. The CDR3 is CASSLSGGELFF. The CDR3 DNA reads TGTGCCAGCAGCTTATCCGGCGGGGAGCTGTTTTTT.

This chain joins TRBV19 and TRBJ2-3; D is undetermined. The V and J ends lost 1 base and 5 bases respectively, with 10 bases between them. Germline CDR1 LNHDA, CDR2 SQIVND (reference sequence). The CDR3 has 14 residues. The CDR3 sequence: CASSIANFRDTQYF. CDR3 bases: TGTGCCAGTAGTATAGCGAACTTCCGAGATACGCAGTATTTT.

The chain links TRBV20-1 to TRBJ1-3, with D possibly being TRBD1 (5 bases). In germline, CDR1 is DFQATT, CDR2 SNEGSKA (reference sequence). The CDR3 loop spans 15 amino acids. Deletions cut 3 bases from V and 3 bases from J, with 15 bases between. In nucleotides, the CDR3 is TGCAGTGCTAGTCCATCCGGGGCGCGTGGAAACACCATATATTTT. Translated, it gives CSASPSGARGNTIYF.

The CDR3 is CASSLNPFQGSAYGYTF. CDR3 DNA: TGTGCCAGCAGCTTAAATCCATTCCAGGGTAGCGCCTATGGCTACACCTTC. The chain combines TRBV5-5 with TRBJ1-2; maybe TRBD1 (5 bases). The V end lost 2 bases, the J end lost 4 bases, and 21 bases lay between the germline ends. The germline V gene has CDR1 SGHKS and CDR2 YYEKEE (reference sequence). The CDR3 covers 17 residues.

The chain links TRBV5-4 to TRBJ2-5; TRBD2 aligns across 7 bases. V was pared by 6 bases and J by 5 bases, with 13 bases of the junction left unmatched. The CDR3 covers 15 residues. The V gene's germline CDR1 is SGHNT and CDR2 YYREEE (reference sequence). The DNA of the CDR3 is TGTGCCAGCACCTACGACGGGGAAGCGGGGGAGACCCAGTACTTC. Residues: CASTYDGEAGETQYF.

The chain carries TRBV27 and TRBJ1-6; 10 bases agree with TRBD1. CDR1 MNHEY and CDR2 SMNVEV come from the germline V gene (reference sequence). The CDR3 extends over 16 amino acids. V shed 2 bases, J shed 6 bases, and the junction held 4 bases outside the gene matches. CDR3 residues: CASSLLGQGPNSPLHF. The CDR3, as DNA: TGTGCCAGCAGTTTACTGGGACAGGGGCCTAATTCACCCCTCCACTTT.

Details on this clone: The junction shows a germline mismatch at one end, possibly a read error. The chain has TRBV6-5 and TRBJ1-4; no clear D gene. Germline V gene sequence: CDR1 MNHEY, CDR2 SVGAGI. This CDR3 spans 13 amino acids. CDR3 amino acids: CASGYGMGEKLFF. In nucleotides, the CDR3 is TGTGCCAGCGGTTACGGGATGGGGGAAAAACTGTTTTTT.

The gene calls are TRBV3-1 (or the pseudogene TRBV3-2) and TRBJ1-1, with D possibly matching TRBD1 (5 bases). The CDR3 is 13 amino acids. V dropped 6 bases and J dropped 3 bases, with 11 bases sitting between them. Germline CDR1 LGHDT, CDR2 YNNKEL (reference sequence). CDR3 DNA: TGTGCCAGCAGTCAGACAGAAGACACTGAAGCTTTCTTT. Protein sequence: CASSQTEDTEAFF.

The rearrangement links TRBV19 to TRBJ1-1, with D perhaps TRBD1 (6 bases). V was trimmed by 1 base and J by 8 bases, leaving 17 bases between them. The germline V gene encodes CDR1 LNHDA and CDR2 SQIVND (reference sequence). This CDR3 contains 15 residues. CDR3 protein: CASSIAAPTGSEAFF. The CDR3 region has the DNA TGTGCCAGTAGTATAGCCGCCCCAACAGGGTCGGAAGCTTTCTTT.

V and J are TRBV6-2 or TRBV6-3 and TRBJ2-5; perhaps TRBD1 as D (5 bases). Germline CDR1 is MNHEY and CDR2 is SVGEGT. V was cut by 1 base and J by 2 bases, with 8 bases left in between. The CDR3 contains 14 residues. CDR3: CASSYLHRQETQYF. DNA of the CDR3: TGTGCCAGCAGTTACTTACACAGGCAAGAGACCCAGTACTTC.

The chain combines TRBV7-6 with TRBJ1-5; D is ambiguous. V lost 0 bases, J lost 6 bases, and 6 bases lay in between. The CDR3 is 13 residues long. CDR1 and CDR2 (germline): SGHVS, FNYEAQ. CDR3 coding DNA: TGTGCCAGCAGCTTAGCGCAAGCTCAGCCCCAGCATTTT. It is translated as CASSLAQAQPQHF. The variable domain in full, with the rest retrieved from reference TRBV7-6 and TRBJ1-5, is GAGVSQSPRYKVTKRGQDVALRCDPISGHVSLYWYRQALGQGPEFLTYFNYEAQQDKSGLPNDRFSAERPEGSISTLTIQRTEQRDSAMYRCASSLAQAQPQHFGDGTRLSIL.

The J gene is TRBJ2-7, the V gene TRBV5-1; a possible D gene is TRBD2 (7 bases). Deletions cut 0 bases from V and 3 bases from J, with 13 bases between. The CDR3 extends over 15 amino acids. Germline V gives CDR1 SGHRS, CDR2 YFSETQ. CDR3 sequence (DNA): TGCGCCAGCAGCTTGGACGGGGGAGGGGGCTACGAGCAGTACTTC. It translates to CASSLDGGGGYEQYF.

The gene calls are TRBV2 and TRBJ2-1; TRBD1 matches at 9 bases. This CDR3 contains 16 residues. Germline-derived CDR1 and CDR2 are SNHLY and FYNNEI. Trimming cost V 1 base and J 6 bases; bases outside gene matches: 7. In nucleotides, the CDR3 is TGTGCCAGCAGTGAAGGCTACAGGGGGCTACCCAATGAGCAGTTCTTC. Amino acid sequence: CASSEGYRGLPNEQFF.

The rearrangement links TRBV29-1 to TRBJ1-1; D unresolved. CDR1 and CDR2 (germline): SQVTM, ANQGSEA. The V end was cut by 7 bases, the J end by 6 bases, with 18 bases between. CDR3 length equals 13 residues. The CDR3 DNA reads as TGCAGCGCAGGAGAGGGTACGAGGGCTGAAGCTTTCTTT. It specifies CSAGEGTRAEAFF.

This clone has at least ten counts. This chain links TRBV27 with TRBJ2-7; 8 bases are shared with TRBD1. V lost 1 base, J lost 2 bases, and 4 bases stayed unmatched. CDR3 length: 15 residues. The germline CDR1 and CDR2 sequences are MNHEY and SMNVEV (reference sequence). CDR3 bases: TGTGCCAGCAGTTTATTGGGACAGGACACCTACGAGCAGTACTTC. Translation gives CASSLLGQDTYEQYF.

V and J are TRBV20-1 and TRBJ2-7; D might be TRBD2 (5 bases). The germline V gene encodes CDR1 DFQATT and CDR2 SNEGSKA (reference sequence). Between the trimmed V and J ends, which lost 6 bases and 5 bases, there was a span of 11 bases. This CDR3 is built from 11 residues. DNA of the CDR3: TGCAGTGCCCCTTCGGGGAACGAGCAGTACTTC. It specifies CSAPSGNEQYF.

The chain carries TRBV7-9 and TRBJ2-7, with a weak D call TRBD1 (6 bases). V lost 4 bases to trimming and J lost 7 bases, with 20 bases between them. Germline V gives CDR1 SEHNR, CDR2 FQNEAQ (reference sequence). This CDR3 spans 15 amino acids. The CDR3 bases are TGTGCCAGCAGCTCTTCGGGGACACCTTTGTTGGAGCAGTACTTC. Its translation: CASSSSGTPLLEQYF.

The CDR3: CASSQGGSGQGGEQYF. As DNA, the CDR3 is TGCGCCAGCAGCCAAGGCGGGTCGGGACAGGGGGGCGAGCAGTACTTC. The rearrangement uses TRBV4-1 and TRBJ2-7, with TRBD1 identical over 11 bases. CDR1 and CDR2 from the germline V gene are MGHRA and YSYEKL. Losses at the gene ends were 1 base for V and 6 bases for J; bases not matched to a gene: 8. The CDR3 is made up of 16 amino acids.

V gene TRBV5-4 combines with J gene TRBJ1-2; possible D gene TRBD1, 5 bases. V was trimmed by 2 bases and J by 4 bases, leaving 18 bases between them. There are 16 residues in the CDR3. Germline V gene lookup returns CDR1 SGHNT and CDR2 YYREEE (reference sequence). The CDR3 sequence: CASSFSRGGDSYGYTF. As DNA, the CDR3 is TGTGCCAGCAGCTTTAGTCGGGGCGGGGATAGCTATGGCTACACCTTC. The variable domain in full, with the rest retrieved from reference TRBV5-4 and TRBJ1-2, is ETGVTQSPTHLIKTRGQQVTLRCSSQSGHNTVSWYQQALGQGPQFIFQYYREEENGRGNFPPRFSGLQFPNYSSELNVNALELDDSALYLCASSFSRGGDSYGYTFGSGTRLTVV.

V is TRBV19 and J is TRBJ2-1; 8 bases match TRBD1. The CDR3 has 16 residues. The V gene end was trimmed by 8 bases and the J gene end by 3 bases; junction bases not matched to a gene: 12. Germline V lookup: CDR1 LNHDA, CDR2 SQIVND (reference sequence). CDR3 sequence: CASGPSSGTGYNEQFF. The CDR3 region has the DNA TGTGCCAGTGGCCCCTCCTCCGGGACAGGCTACAATGAGCAGTTCTTC.